This passage covers 32 T cell receptor beta chains from one sample sequenced in a study of T-cell reconstitution after alpha-beta-depleted transplantation in children. For TCRbeta, the library was prepared with unique molecular identifiers. TCRdb reprocessed the PCR reads with MiXCR, giving one entry per CDR3 protein. The sample has about 980,000 distinct CDR3 sequences; about 26% are singletons. The specimen comprised PBMCs, mostly from graft donor cells, sampled 360 days after TCRalphabeta/CD19-depleted stem cell transplant. The receptors shown here come from a boy in the first two years of life who had a stem cell transplant for SCID, so the T cells may come from the graft donor.

This clonotype appeared a few times. The chain joins TRBV20-1 to TRBJ2-1, with D maybe TRBD1 (5 bases). V was cut by 2 bases and J by 4 bases, with 9 bases left in between. The CDR3 consists of 13 residues. Germline CDR1 and CDR2: DFQATT and SNEGSKA (reference sequence). The CDR3 is CSARRGAYNEQFF. CDR3 coding DNA: TGCAGTGCTAGAAGGGGCGCGTACAATGAGCAGTTCTTC.

In this sample, this clonotype turned up many times. The V and J genes are TRBV7-9 and TRBJ2-2, with D hard to call. With 3 bases removed from V and 4 bases from J, the gap between germline ends came to 9 bases. Germline CDR1 reads SEHNR; CDR2 reads FQNEAQ (reference sequence). The CDR3 spans 14 residues. The DNA for the CDR3 is TGTGCCAGCAGCTTTTCAGTGGGCACCGGGGAGCTGTTTTTT. This sequence encodes CASSFSVGTGELFF.

This clonotype showed up just a few times. V gene TRBV10-3 combines with J gene TRBJ2-7, with TRBD1 matching over 8 bases. CDR3 length: 14 residues. The germline V gene has CDR1 ENHRY and CDR2 SYGVKD. The V segment lost 2 bases and the J segment 5 bases; nucleotides outside the gene matches: 5. The CDR3 spells CAISERQGAHEQYF. DNA for the CDR3: TGTGCCATCAGTGAGCGGCAGGGGGCTCACGAGCAGTACTTC.

This clonotype was counted only a few times. V is TRBV7-8 and J is TRBJ2-1, with 8 bases aligning to TRBD2. Germline V CDR1 and CDR2: SGHVS, FQNEAQ. J gave up 2 bases and V 4 bases, and 4 bases lay outside the gene matches. CDR3 length equals 15 residues. CDR3 protein: CASSWVAGPYNEQFF. The CDR3 region has the DNA TGTGCCAGCAGCTGGGTAGCGGGACCCTACAATGAGCAGTTCTTC.

The sample holds one count of this clonotype. V usage is TRBV6-5 and J usage is TRBJ2-2; TRBD1 agrees at 9 bases. CDR1 and CDR2 (germline): MNHEY, SVGAGI. This CDR3 spans 15 amino acids. V shed 5 bases, J shed 3 bases, and the junction held 4 bases outside the gene matches. DNA of the CDR3: TGTGCCAGCAGTCTACAGGGGGCGTACACCGGGGAGCTGTTTTTT. As protein: CASSLQGAYTGELFF.

The J gene is TRBJ2-6, the V gene TRBV6-2 or TRBV6-3; maybe TRBD1 (5 bases). The V gene's germline CDR1 is MNHEY and CDR2 SVGEGT. The CDR3 covers 16 residues. The V and J ends lost 6 bases and 2 bases respectively, with 14 bases between them. For the CDR3, the DNA is TGTGCCAGCAGGAGGCCCCCAGGGACTGGGGCCAACGTCCTGACTTTC. Its translation is CASRRPPGTGANVLTF.

The V call is TRBV7-2, the J call TRBJ2-4, with 8 bases identical to TRBD2. The CDR3 loop spans 16 amino acids. Losses at the gene ends were 5 bases for V and 8 bases for J; bases not matched to a gene: 14. Germline assignment: CDR1 SGHTA and CDR2 FQGNSA. CDR3 sequence reads: CASSPGLAGPGDIQYF. CDR3 coding DNA: TGTGCCAGCAGCCCAGGGTTAGCGGGGCCCGGGGACATTCAGTACTTC.

Here the CDR3 reads CASSFGAGGPTDTQYF. The DNA of the CDR3 is TGTGCCAGCAGTTTTGGGGCGGGGGGGCCCACAGATACGCAGTATTTT. This chain connects TRBV12-3 or TRBV12-4 to TRBJ2-3; TRBD2 matches 9 bases. Germline trimming cut 3 bases from V and 2 bases from J; bases unmatched to any gene: 6. The length of the CDR3 is 16 residues.

The rearrangement uses TRBV20-1 and TRBJ2-2, with D unresolved. V was trimmed by 0 bases and J by 2 bases, leaving 16 bases between them. Germline V gene data show CDR1 as DFQATT and CDR2 as SNEGSKA (reference sequence). The CDR3 sequence is 17 residues long. CDR3 nucleotides: TGCAGTGCTAGAGATTTGCGGCGGCCCCTCAACACCGGGGAGCTGTTTTTT. Protein: CSARDLRRPLNTGELFF.

This clonotype was observed a few times. As DNA, the CDR3 is TGTGCCAGCAGCCAATGGGGAGGTCTTCTCCTTGAAGCTTTCTTT. Amino acid sequence: CASSQWGGLLLEAFF. This chain uses TRBV4-2 with TRBJ1-1; D is unresolved. Trimming left V 2 bases short and J 7 bases short, with 17 bases between. Looked up from germline, CDR1 is LGHNA and CDR2 is YNFKEQ. CDR3 length: 15 residues.

This clonotype has a count of ten or more. The rearrangement links TRBV10-3 to TRBJ2-7; the match to TRBD2 covers 8 bases. This CDR3 region has 14 residues. The V segment lost 7 bases and the J segment 6 bases; nucleotides outside the gene matches: 11. The germline gives CDR1 ENHRY, CDR2 SYGVKD. This CDR3 is CAITRSGLVGEQYF. CDR3 coding DNA: TGTGCCATCACCAGATCGGGACTAGTGGGCGAGCAGTACTTC.

There are a few counts of this clonotype. The chain links TRBV29-1 to TRBJ2-5; possible D gene TRBD1, 6 bases. This CDR3 comprises 13 residues. V was trimmed by 3 bases and J by 0 bases, leaving 8 bases between them. Germline assignment: CDR1 SQVTM and CDR2 ANQGSEA. Written as DNA, the CDR3 is TGCAGCGTTGACCAGGGGTACCAAGAGACCCAGTACTTC. Amino acids: CSVDQGYQETQYF. Using reference TRBV29-1 and TRBJ2-5 for the parts outside the CDR3, the full variable domain is SAVISQKPSRDICQRGTSLTIQCQVDSQVTMMFWYRQQPGQSLTLIATANQGSEATYESGFVIDKFPISRPNLTFSTLTVSNMSPEDSSIYLCSVDQGYQETQYFGPGTRLLVL.

The chain carries TRBV6-5 and TRBJ2-1, with 7 positions matching TRBD2. CDR1 and CDR2 (germline): MNHEY, SVGAGI. The CDR3 sequence is 14 residues long. V lost 4 bases and J lost 6; bases outside the gene matches: 6. CDR3 loop: CASSFPGTTNEQFF. The CDR3 bases are TGTGCCAGCAGTTTTCCCGGGACTACCAATGAGCAGTTCTTC.

This clonotype occurred a few times. V gene TRBV5-1 combines with J gene TRBJ1-2; D is ambiguous. The CDR3 loop spans 13 amino acids. Per the germline V gene, CDR1 is SGHRS and CDR2 is YFSETQ. V was trimmed by 1 base and J by 14 bases, leaving 18 bases between them. CDR3 bases: TGCGCCAGCAGCTTGTATTCGGCCCTAGGTTGGACCTTC. Protein product: CASSLYSALGWTF.

The chain joins TRBV20-1 to TRBJ2-1, with 11 bases that match TRBD2. Unmatched junction bases numbered 10, after V lost 1 base and J lost 8 bases. Per the germline V gene, CDR1 is DFQATT and CDR2 is SNEGSKA (reference sequence). This CDR3 region has 16 residues. DNA of the CDR3: TGCAGTGCTAGAGCGGCTAGCGGGGGGTCGAGGTATGAGCAGTTCTTC. Protein sequence: CSARAASGGSRYEQFF.

The chain carries TRBV6-1 and TRBJ2-3; 7 nucleotides agree with TRBD2. The CDR3 sequence is 15 residues long. The V and J ends lost 7 bases and 3 bases, in that order; junction bases with no gene match: 10. CDR1 MNHNS and CDR2 SASEGT come from the germline V gene. In DNA, the CDR3 is TGTGCCAGCAAGATACCGGGACTAATAACAGATACGCAGTATTTT. It is translated as CASKIPGLITDTQYF.

The J gene is TRBJ2-3, the V gene TRBV18; 7 positions match TRBD1. CDR1 and CDR2 from the germline V gene are KGHSH and LQKENI. The CDR3 spans 16 residues. V was pared by 2 bases and J by 2 bases, with 7 bases of the junction left unmatched. For the CDR3, the DNA is TGTGCCAGCTCACCAACGGCAGGGGGATACACAGATACGCAGTATTTT. It is translated as CASSPTAGGYTDTQYF.

As regards this clonotype: The CDR3 does not end in the conserved phenylalanine or tryptophan, so this is likely a read error. The gene calls are TRBV18 and TRBJ1-5, with no clear D. The CDR3 sequence is 14 residues long. Germline lookup yields CDR1 KGHSH and CDR2 LQKENI. The V end was cut by 3 bases, the J end by 1 base, with 7 bases between. In nucleotides, the CDR3 is TGTGCCAGCTCACCCCTGGAGAGCAATCAGCCCCAGCATTGT. It translates to CASSPLESNQPQHC.

The chain couples TRBV5-5 to TRBJ2-1; 8 nucleotides agree with TRBD2. CDR3 length: 16 residues. CDR1 SGHKS and CDR2 YYEKEE come from the germline V gene (reference sequence). The ends lost 1 base at V and 5 bases at J; junction bases unmatched: 8. The chain's CDR3 is CASSLSTSGGNNEQFF. In DNA form, the CDR3 reads TGTGCCAGCAGCTTGTCGACCAGCGGGGGAAACAATGAGCAGTTCTTC.

V gene TRBV10-3 combines with J gene TRBJ2-5, with 9 bases that match TRBD1. CDR1 and CDR2 (germline): ENHRY, SYGVKD. Losses at the gene ends were 8 bases for V and 4 bases for J; bases not matched to a gene: 11. The CDR3 extends over 15 amino acids. The CDR3 sequence: CAIRDHTGGPETQYF. CDR3 coding DNA: TGTGCCATCCGAGACCACACAGGGGGCCCAGAGACCCAGTACTTC.

CDR3 protein: CASREQGRGLTADNEQFF. DNA for the CDR3: TGTGCCAGCAGAGAACAGGGGCGGGGTCTTACGGCCGACAATGAGCAGTTCTTC. J is TRBJ2-1 and V is TRBV12-3 or TRBV12-4; possible D gene TRBD1, 7 bases. V was cut by 6 bases and J by 5 bases, with 26 bases left in between. The CDR3 covers 18 residues.

A few counts support this clonotype. This chain connects TRBV27 to TRBJ1-2; 7 bases map to TRBD1. CDR1 MNHEY and CDR2 SMNVEV come from the germline V gene (reference sequence). This CDR3 is 14 amino acids long. J was trimmed by 3 bases and V by 6 bases; bases with no gene match: 7. This CDR3 reads CASRPGQSHYGYTF. Written as DNA, the CDR3 is TGTGCCAGCAGACCGGGACAGAGTCACTATGGCTACACCTTC.

By share of the sample, this clonotype is medium-sized. The chain uses TRBV3-1 and TRBJ2-3, with 12 bases lining up with TRBD2. The CDR3 runs 19 residues. V shed 4 bases, J shed 3 bases, and the junction held 14 bases outside the gene matches. CDR1 LGHDT and CDR2 YNNKEL come from the germline V gene (reference sequence). As DNA, the CDR3 is TGTGCCAGCAGCCCGACCACCGTCACCACTAGCGGGGGGACAGATACGCAGTATTTT. Translating it yields CASSPTTVTTSGGTDTQYF.

This clonotype was seen a handful of times. CDR3 nucleotides: TGTGCCAGCTCACCACAACCTGGCCAGGCCGCCGGGGAGCTGTTTTTT. Residues: CASSPQPGQAAGELFF. V is TRBV18 and J is TRBJ2-2; D is unresolved. CDR3 length: 16 residues. V dropped 1 base and J dropped 6 bases, with 15 bases sitting between them. Germline loops: CDR1 KGHSH, CDR2 LQKENI.

This clonotype was recorded a few times. The J gene is TRBJ1-1, the V gene TRBV11-2; 7 bases match TRBD1. Germline assignment: CDR1 SGHAT and CDR2 FQNNGV. This CDR3 is built from 12 residues. Unmatched junction bases numbered 5, after V lost 6 bases and J lost 7 bases. The CDR3 is CASRTRQGEAFF. The CDR3 nucleotides read TGTGCCAGCAGGACCCGACAGGGTGAAGCTTTCTTT.

The V gene is TRBV18, the J gene TRBJ2-5, with D maybe TRBD2 (5 bases). The CDR3 extends over 14 amino acids. Trimming cost V 6 bases and J 5 bases, with 16 bases left between them. The germline gives CDR1 KGHSH, CDR2 LQKENI. DNA for the CDR3: TGTGCCAGCTCTACCACCCCGGGAACCGAGACCCAGTACTTC. Translation: CASSTTPGTETQYF.

The J gene is TRBJ1-5, the V gene TRBV20-1, with a weak D call TRBD1 (6 bases). Germline V CDR1 and CDR2: DFQATT, SNEGSKA (reference sequence). The CDR3 runs to 16 residues. Trimming stripped 0 bases from V and 4 bases from J, with 16 bases between. The CDR3 DNA is TGCAGTGCTAGAGATTGGGGAGGGGGAGCAAATCAGCCCCAGCATTTT. This translates into CSARDWGGGANQPQHF.

The V gene is TRBV4-2, the J gene TRBJ2-1, with D possibly matching TRBD1 (5 bases). Germline V gene data show CDR1 as LGHNA and CDR2 as YNFKEQ. Trimming cost V 2 bases and J 3 bases, with 20 bases left between them. The CDR3 has 18 residues. The CDR3 DNA sequence: TGTGCCAGCAGCCAAACCGTCTGGGGCGTGACCATCTACAATGAGCAGTTCTTC. It specifies CASSQTVWGVTIYNEQFF.

This clonotype was observed a few times. J is TRBJ2-7 and V is TRBV27; 7 nucleotides line up with TRBD1. Losses at the gene ends were 4 bases for V and 5 bases for J; bases not matched to a gene: 5. Per germline, CDR1 MNHEY and CDR2 SMNVEV (reference sequence). This CDR3 has 13 residues. CDR3 in DNA: TGTGCCAGCAGTTACAGGGGCCCGGACGAGCAGTACTTC. This encodes CASSYRGPDEQYF.

This clonotype was seen repeatedly, ten times or more. V gene TRBV18 combines with J gene TRBJ2-7, with D uncertain. This CDR3 is built from 13 residues. The V gene lost 0 bases and the J gene lost 4 bases, with 7 bases spanning the gap. From germline, CDR1 is KGHSH and CDR2 LQKENI. CDR3 DNA: TGTGCCAGCTCACCACCCGAATATTACGAGCAGTACTTC. Encoded protein: CASSPPEYYEQYF. Full variable domain (remainder filled in from reference TRBV18 and TRBJ2-7): NAGVMQNPRHLVRRRGQEARLRCSPMKGHSHVYWYRQLPEEGLKFMVYLQKENIIDESGMPKERFSAEFPKEGPSILRIQQVVRGDSAAYFCASSPPEYYEQYFGPGTRLTVT.

The V gene is TRBV5-1, the J gene TRBJ1-3; D is perhaps TRBD1 (5 bases). The V end was cut by 4 bases, the J end by 4 bases, with 15 bases between. The CDR3 extends over 15 amino acids. In germline, CDR1 is SGHRS, CDR2 YFSETQ. The CDR3 region has the DNA TGCGCCAGCAGCGGGGGACGAGCGGGAGGAAACACCATATATTTT. Translation: CASSGGRAGGNTIYF. Supplemented by reference TRBV5-1 and TRBJ1-3, the full variable domain reads KAGVTQTPRYLIKTRGQQVTLSCSPISGHRSVSWYQQTPGQGLQFLFEYFSETQRNKGNFPGRFSGRQFSNSRSEMNVSTLELGDSALYLCASSGGRAGGNTIYFGEGSWLTVV.

The chain has TRBV28 and TRBJ2-5, with 9 nucleotides matching TRBD2. Germline loops: CDR1 MDHEN, CDR2 SYDVKM. This CDR3 has 15 amino acids. Trimming cost V 4 bases and J 5 bases; bases outside gene matches: 8. CDR3 nucleotide sequence: TGTGCCAGCAGTTATTCTAGCGGGGTTTGGGAGACCCAGTACTTC. Translated, it gives CASSYSSGVWETQYF.